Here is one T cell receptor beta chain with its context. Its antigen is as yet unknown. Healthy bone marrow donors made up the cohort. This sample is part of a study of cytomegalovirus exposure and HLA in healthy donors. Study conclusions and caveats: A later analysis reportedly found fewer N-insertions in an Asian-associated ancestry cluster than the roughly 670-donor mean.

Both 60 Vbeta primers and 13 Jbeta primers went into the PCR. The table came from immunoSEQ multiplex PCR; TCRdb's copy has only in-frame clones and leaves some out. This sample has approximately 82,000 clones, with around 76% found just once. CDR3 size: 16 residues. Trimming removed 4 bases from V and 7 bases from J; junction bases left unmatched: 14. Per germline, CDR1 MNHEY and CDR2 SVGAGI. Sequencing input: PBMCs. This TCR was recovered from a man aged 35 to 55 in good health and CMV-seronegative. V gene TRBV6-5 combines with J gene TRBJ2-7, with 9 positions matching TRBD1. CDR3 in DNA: TGTGCCAGCAGTTTAACTACAGGGGGCATCATCGGGGAGCAGTACTTC. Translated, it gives CASSLTTGGIIGEQYF.